This TCR beta chain was retrieved from a study of cytomegalovirus exposure and HLA in healthy donors. Study-level information: Both the 120 validation repertoires and the 600 to 750 first-cohort repertoires used the same platform, as reported by a later analysis. Study results and limitations: The tendency of first-cohort TCR clusters to co-occur in the 110 or so validation repertoires emerged from a later analysis.

This CDR3 comprises 14 residues. Looked up from germline, CDR1 is LNHDA and CDR2 is SQIVND (reference sequence). Trimming cost V 3 bases and J 3 bases, with 11 bases left between them. Libraries were prepared by immunoSEQ multiplex PCR; TCRdb keeps only in-frame clonotypes and omits some of them. The data hold 200,000 to 250,000 clones, with roughly 84% observed a single time. Note on this clone: What it binds is unknown.

The donors were members of the validation cohort comprising over 90 subjects, separate from the approximately 630-subject first cohort. V usage is TRBV19 and J usage is TRBJ1-2; D ambiguous. The sample was PBMCs. The origin of this receptor is a young woman in good health and CMV-seropositive. CDR3 in amino acids: CASSIQGGYYGYTF. CDR3 bases: TGTGCCAGTAGTATTCAAGGCGGATACTATGGCTACACCTTC.